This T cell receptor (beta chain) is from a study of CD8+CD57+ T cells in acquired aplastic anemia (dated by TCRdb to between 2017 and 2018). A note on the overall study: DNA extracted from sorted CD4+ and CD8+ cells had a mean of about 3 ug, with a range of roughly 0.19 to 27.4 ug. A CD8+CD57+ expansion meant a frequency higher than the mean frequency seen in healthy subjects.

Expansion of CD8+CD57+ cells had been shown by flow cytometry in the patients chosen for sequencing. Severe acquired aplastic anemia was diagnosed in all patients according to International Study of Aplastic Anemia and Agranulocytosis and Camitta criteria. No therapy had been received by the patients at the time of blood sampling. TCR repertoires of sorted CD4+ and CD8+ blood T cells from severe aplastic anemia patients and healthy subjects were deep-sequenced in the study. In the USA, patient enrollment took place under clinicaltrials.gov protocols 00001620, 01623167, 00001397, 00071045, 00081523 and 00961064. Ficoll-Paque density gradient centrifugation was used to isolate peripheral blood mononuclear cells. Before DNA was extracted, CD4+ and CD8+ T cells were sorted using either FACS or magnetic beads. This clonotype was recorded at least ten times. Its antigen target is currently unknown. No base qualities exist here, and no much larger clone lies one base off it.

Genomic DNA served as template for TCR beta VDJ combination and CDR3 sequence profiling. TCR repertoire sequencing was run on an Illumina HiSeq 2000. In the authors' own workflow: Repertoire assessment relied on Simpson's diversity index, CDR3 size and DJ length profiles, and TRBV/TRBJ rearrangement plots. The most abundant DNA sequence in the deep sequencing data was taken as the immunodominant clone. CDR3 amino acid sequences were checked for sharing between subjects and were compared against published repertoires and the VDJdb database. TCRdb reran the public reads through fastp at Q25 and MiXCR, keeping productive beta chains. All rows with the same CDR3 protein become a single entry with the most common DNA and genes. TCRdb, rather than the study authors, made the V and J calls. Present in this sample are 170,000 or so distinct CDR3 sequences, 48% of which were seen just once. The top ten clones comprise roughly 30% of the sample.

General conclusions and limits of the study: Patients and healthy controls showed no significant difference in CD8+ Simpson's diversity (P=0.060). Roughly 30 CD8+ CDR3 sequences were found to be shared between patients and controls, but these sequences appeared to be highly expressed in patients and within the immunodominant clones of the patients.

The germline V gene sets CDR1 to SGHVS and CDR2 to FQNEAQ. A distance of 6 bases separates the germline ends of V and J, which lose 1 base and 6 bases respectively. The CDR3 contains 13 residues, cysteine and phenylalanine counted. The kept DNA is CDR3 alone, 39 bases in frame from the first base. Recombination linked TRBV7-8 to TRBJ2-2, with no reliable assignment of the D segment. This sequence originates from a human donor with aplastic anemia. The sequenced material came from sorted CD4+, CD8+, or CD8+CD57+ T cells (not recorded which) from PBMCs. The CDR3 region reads CASSLGSPGELFF. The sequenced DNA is TGTGCCAGCAGCTTAGGGTCTCCCGGGGAGCTGTTTTTT. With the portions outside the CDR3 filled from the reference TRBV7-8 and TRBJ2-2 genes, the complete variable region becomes GAGVSQSPRYKVAKRGQDVALRCDPISGHVSLFWYQQALGQGPEFLTYFQNEAQLDKSGLPSDRFFAERPEGSVSTLKIQRTQQEDSAVYLCASSLGSPGELFFGEGSRLTVL.